This TCR beta chain was found in a study of the immune and genomic landscape of osteosarcoma. The data were produced by immunoSEQ multiplex PCR, yet TCRdb's version contains in-frame clones alone and is incomplete. The sample records roughly 4,900 clones, roughly 77% being singletons. With regard to this clone: The target antigen is unknown.

With 4 bases clipped from V and 4 bases from J, the junction kept 3 bases outside the gene matches. The CDR3 contains 14 residues. Germline assignment: CDR1 MNHNY and CDR2 SVGAGI (reference sequence). Poor-prognosis osteosarcoma patients supplied post-treatment primary, local recurrence and metastasis tumor specimens. Notes on the study in general: A single dominant hyperexpanded clone appeared in five cases, each with <100 clonotypes.

Sequenced input: osteosarcoma tumor tissue from the femur. J is TRBJ2-3 and V is TRBV6-6, with 9 positions matching TRBD1. The receptor comes from a human donor with osteosarcoma. The CDR3 reads CASSSTGGSDTQYF. The CDR3 nucleotides are TGTGCCAGCAGTTCCACAGGGGGCTCAGATACGCAGTATTTT.